This T cell receptor (beta chain) was documented in a study of blood T cell repertoires in COVID-19. Germline V CDR1 and CDR2: SGDLS, YYNGEE. The CDR3 sequence is 14 residues long. Trimming removed 8 bases at V and 8 bases at J, with 17 bases between. Data came from immunoSEQ multiplex PCR; TCRdb stores just in-frame clones and leaves some out. Here the sample spans 200,000 to 250,000 clones, 88% being singletons. The TCR was taken from a woman aged 25 to 39 who had been exposed to COVID-19. V gene TRBV9 combines with J gene TRBJ1-6; weak D call: TRBD1 (5 bases). The sample taken for sequencing was PBMCs or T cells enriched from blood (not recorded which). The CDR3 reads CASGGTGGYSPLHF. CDR3 DNA sequence: TGTGCCAGTGGCGGGACCGGGGGTTATTCACCCCTCCACTTT.